Below, one TCR beta chain is given with its context. Its matching antigen is unknown. The data are from a study of shared clonotypes between healthy human individuals. Across the study: Three plates were used per donor for CD4 naive, three for CD4 memory, two for CD8 naive and one for CD8 memory. Study-level points and caveats: A generally larger estimated richness was seen in naive subsets than in memory subsets.

Into CD45RA+ naive and CD45RA-negative memory subsets, the CD4+ cells were split. Deep-level assay runs were performed. Libraries were prepared by immunoSEQ multiplex PCR; TCRdb keeps only in-frame clonotypes and omits some of them. The sample consists of around 1.5 million clones, 95% to 99% of them appearing once. The CDR3 covers 17 residues. V lost 2 bases, J lost 5 bases, and 22 bases lay in between. Germline V gene sequence: CDR1 LNHNV, CDR2 YYDKDF (reference sequence). This chain connects TRBV15 to TRBJ2-7; tentative D call: TRBD2 (6 bases). Sequencing was performed on naive CD4+ T cells sorted from blood. As for subset: CD45RA+ positively selected. This TCR came from a man aged 25-45 years in good health. The CDR3 sequence: CATSRKRRASSFNEQYF. The CDR3 DNA sequence: TGTGCCACCAGCAGAAAAAGGAGGGCTAGTTCGTTCAACGAGCAGTACTTC. Combining the CDR3 with reference TRBV15 and TRBJ2-7 gives the whole variable domain DAMVIQNPRYQVTQFGKPVTLSCSQTLNHNVMYWYQQKSSQAPKLLFHYYDKDFNNEADTPDNFQSRRPNTSFCFLDIRSPGLGDTAMYLCATSRKRRASSFNEQYFGPGTRLTVT.